The 22 T cell receptor beta chains presented below share a single source sample, sequenced in a study of long-term antiretroviral therapy in people with HIV. The immunoSEQ assay was v3.0, run at survey level. Measured with immunoSEQ multiplex PCR; TCRdb has only the in-frame clones, and not every one. This table has some 28,000 clones, about 95% appearing once. Material: unsorted PBMCs, obtained 5.3 years after starting antiretroviral therapy. The source of these receptors is a man aged 45-65 years with HIV.

V usage is TRBV9 and J usage is TRBJ1-1; D gene ambiguous. The CDR3 spans 11 residues. V gave up 3 bases and J gave up 6 bases, with 6 bases separating them. Germline V gene data show CDR1 as SGDLS and CDR2 as YYNGEE. Here the CDR3 reads CASSGLAEAFF. CDR3 nucleotide sequence: TGTGCCAGCAGCGGGCTTGCTGAAGCTTTCTTT.

The V gene is TRBV29-1, the J gene TRBJ1-2; no definite D call. From germline, CDR1 is SQVTM and CDR2 ANQGSEA. The CDR3 spans 11 residues. Trimming stripped 4 bases from V and 8 bases from J, with 11 bases between. The CDR3 DNA sequence: TGCAGCGTTGTAGTGGGCGGGGGCTACACCTTC. Its translation is CSVVVGGGYTF.

The J gene is TRBJ1-1, the V gene TRBV27; D call uncertain. V was clipped by 2 bases and J by 4 bases, with 11 bases between them. This CDR3 spans 14 amino acids. Germline V gives CDR1 MNHEY, CDR2 SMNVEV (reference sequence). CDR3: CASSLRADTTEAFF. CDR3 bases: TGTGCCAGCAGTTTAAGGGCAGACACCACTGAAGCTTTCTTT.

This chain links TRBV7-6 with TRBJ1-4; D is perhaps TRBD1 (6 bases). This CDR3 has 14 residues. V was shortened by 1 base and J by 8 bases, with 11 bases between the two germline ends. Germline V lookup: CDR1 SGHVS, CDR2 FNYEAQ. CDR3: CASSLEGTREKLFF. Here the CDR3 DNA reads TGTGCCAGCAGCTTAGAGGGGACAAGGGAAAAACTGTTTTTT.

This chain links TRBV28 with TRBJ1-2; D is possibly TRBD1 (5 bases). V was trimmed by 5 bases and J by 3 bases, leaving 13 bases between them. The CDR3 runs 14 residues. CDR1 is MDHEN, CDR2 SYDVKM, per germline. The CDR3 coding sequence is TGTGCCAGCAGTCCCGGGGGGGGAGACTATGGCTACACCTTC. Translation gives CASSPGGGDYGYTF.

This clone appeared a single time. At one end, the junction sequence differs from germline, possibly due to a read error. This chain joins TRBV19 and TRBJ2-7; D call uncertain. This CDR3 spans 13 amino acids. The germline CDR1 and CDR2 sequences are LNHDA and SQIVND (reference sequence). CDR3 bases: TGTGCCAGTAGTGAATACCCCGGGCTCCCGGCGGACTTC. Translation gives CASSEYPGLPADF.

This clone has only one observation. The chain has TRBV28 and TRBJ2-1; D remains ambiguous. This CDR3 is built from 14 residues. Germline V gene lookup returns CDR1 MDHEN and CDR2 SYDVKM. V was trimmed by 2 bases and J by 4 bases, leaving 9 bases between them. The DNA for the CDR3 is TGTGCCAGCAGTTTAAGGTCCCTTTACAATGAGCAGTTCTTC. It specifies CASSLRSLYNEQFF.

The chain uses TRBV12-5 and TRBJ1-6, with D possibly matching TRBD1 (6 bases). The CDR3 runs 14 residues. The V end was cut by 5 bases, the J end by 9 bases, with 14 bases between. CDR1 and CDR2 (germline): LGHNT, FRNRAP. The CDR3 region has the DNA TGTGCTAGTGGTCCACAGGGTCAGGGTTCACCCCTCCACTTT. Encoded protein: CASGPQGQGSPLHF.

DNA for the CDR3: TGTGCCAGTAGTATTTCGTGGACAGCCTCTGGAAACACCATATATTTT. It is translated as CASSISWTASGNTIYF. J is TRBJ1-3 and V is TRBV19; maybe TRBD1 (6 bases). V shed 3 bases and J shed 0 bases, with 12 bases lying between them. CDR1 LNHDA and CDR2 SQIVND come from the germline V gene (reference sequence). This CDR3 has 16 amino acids.

The gene calls are TRBV5-1 and TRBJ1-2; 8 positions match TRBD1. CDR3 length: 15 residues. With 3 bases clipped from V and 8 bases from J, the junction kept 12 bases outside the gene matches. Germline values: CDR1 SGHRS, CDR2 YFSETQ. This CDR3 is CASSSTPGTGSGYTF. In DNA, the CDR3 is TGCGCCAGCAGCTCGACGCCCGGGACAGGCTCCGGCTACACCTTC.

The V gene is TRBV29-1, the J gene TRBJ1-2; D is perhaps TRBD1 (5 bases). Trimming pared 1 base from V and 3 bases from J, leaving 12 bases between. This CDR3 region has 14 residues. CDR1 and CDR2 from the germline V gene are SQVTM and ANQGSEA. CDR3 sequence: CSVEGGGVDYGYTF. CDR3 coding DNA: TGCAGCGTTGAAGGCGGAGGGGTAGACTATGGCTACACCTTC.

The chain couples TRBV6-6 to TRBJ1-2; D may be TRBD1 (6 bases). Between the trimmed V and J ends, which lost 2 bases and 4 bases, there was a span of 8 bases. Germline CDR1 is MNHNY and CDR2 is SVGAGI (reference sequence). This CDR3 is 13 amino acids long. DNA of the CDR3: TGTGCCAGCAGTTACCCGGACAGCTATGGCTACACCTTC. Amino acids: CASSYPDSYGYTF.

The chain links TRBV4-3 to TRBJ2-3; 7 bases agree with TRBD1. The ends lost 3 bases at V and 4 bases at J; junction bases unmatched: 10. The CDR3 is made up of 16 amino acids. CDR1 is LGHNA and CDR2 is YSLEER in the germline V gene. CDR3 nucleotides: TGCGCCAGCAGCCAGGGCGGACAGGAATCAGCAGATACGCAGTATTTT. Amino acid sequence: CASSQGGQESADTQYF.

The chain recombines TRBV10-3 with TRBJ2-1; the match to TRBD1 covers 8 bases. The V and J ends lost 6 bases and 9 bases, in that order; junction bases with no gene match: 10. CDR1 and CDR2 (germline): ENHRY, SYGVKD. The CDR3 sequence is 14 residues long. The CDR3, as DNA: TGTGCCATCAGCGAAGGGACAGGTATGGGTGAGCAGTTCTTC. Translation: CAISEGTGMGEQFF.

The table lists this clone with a count of one. The V call is TRBV14, the J call TRBJ1-6; D not resolved. Trimming shortened V by 4 bases and J by 7 bases, and 14 bases separated the two germline ends. The CDR3 loop spans 15 amino acids. CDR1 is SGHDN, CDR2 FVKESK, per germline. The chain's CDR3 is CASSPWPISNSPLHF. CDR3 DNA: TGTGCCAGCAGCCCTTGGCCAATCTCCAATTCACCCCTCCACTTT.

This clone was counted a single time. The rearrangement uses TRBV7-8 and TRBJ2-7; TRBD2 matches 11 bases. Trimming at V came to 2 bases and at J to 0 bases, leaving 3 bases not matched to a gene. CDR3 length: 16 residues. Germline values: CDR1 SGHVS, CDR2 FQNEAQ. The CDR3 loop is CASSLLAGGSSYEQYF. The CDR3 DNA follows: TGTGCCAGCAGCTTACTAGCGGGGGGAAGCTCCTACGAGCAGTACTTC.

The rearrangement links TRBV5-1 to TRBJ1-4; no clear D. This CDR3 contains 15 residues. V dropped 0 bases and J dropped 0 bases, with 6 bases sitting between them. Germline assignment: CDR1 SGHRS and CDR2 YFSETQ. Here the CDR3 reads CASSLAGATNEKLFF. The DNA of the CDR3 is TGCGCCAGCAGCTTGGCGGGTGCAACTAATGAAAAACTGTTTTTT.

J is TRBJ2-7 and V is TRBV11-2, with a weak D call TRBD2 (5 bases). The J call may be faulty, since TRBJ2-1 better matches the DNA end. The CDR3 has 14 residues. The germline gives CDR1 SGHAT, CDR2 FQNNGV. The CDR3 here is CASSLERQRNEQFF. The CDR3 DNA follows: TGTGCCAGCAGCTTAGAGAGGCAGCGGAATGAGCAGTTCTTC.

The chain couples TRBV5-6 to TRBJ2-7, with TRBD1 matching over 10 bases. CDR3 size: 14 residues. Germline V CDR1 and CDR2: SGHDT, YYEEEE. Unmatched junction bases numbered 2, after V lost 3 bases and J lost 2 bases. CDR3 DNA: TGTGCCAGCAGCTGGGACAGGGGTCCCTACGAGCAGTACTTC. It translates to CASSWDRGPYEQYF.

The rearrangement joins TRBV4-1 to TRBJ1-5; TRBD1 might be the D (5 bases). Germline assignment: CDR1 MGHRA and CDR2 YSYEKL. The CDR3 length is 15 residues. Trimming removed 0 bases from V and 3 bases from J, with 9 bases in between. CDR3 protein: CASSQDREYNQPQHF. In nucleotides, the CDR3 is TGCGCCAGCAGCCAAGACAGGGAATACAATCAGCCCCAGCATTTT.

The chain carries TRBV4-1 and TRBJ2-1; D may be TRBD2 (6 bases). CDR1 is MGHRA, CDR2 YSYEKL, per germline. Trimming pared 0 bases from V and 8 bases from J, leaving 14 bases between. The CDR3 covers 15 residues. The CDR3 sequence: CASSQEMTGGDEQFF. The CDR3, as DNA: TGCGCCAGCAGCCAAGAAATGACCGGAGGGGATGAGCAGTTCTTC.

The sample holds one count of this clone. The chain combines TRBV29-1 with TRBJ1-2; weak D call: TRBD1 (6 bases). Germline V gene lookup returns CDR1 SQVTM and CDR2 ANQGSEA. CDR3 length equals 13 residues. Trimming took 4 bases from V and 10 from J, leaving 19 bases between them. The CDR3 coding sequence is TGCAGCGTTGCAGGAGGGACACCGGGCAACTACACCTTC. This sequence encodes CSVAGGTPGNYTF. Based on the CDR3 plus reference TRBV29-1 and TRBJ1-2, the full variable domain is SAVISQKPSRDICQRGTSLTIQCQVDSQVTMMFWYRQQPGQSLTLIATANQGSEATYESGFVIDKFPISRPNLTFSTLTVSNMSPEDSSIYLCSVAGGTPGNYTFGSGTRLTVV.